Listed below are T cell receptor beta chains from one sample, sequenced in a study of T cell repertoires in cytomegalovirus infection. No antigen is known for these receptors. TCRdb reprocessed the reads with MiXCR, giving one entry per CDR3 protein. The sample includes about half a million distinct CDR3 sequences, 30% to 35% of them seen just once. Sequencing was performed on cultured PBMCs, taken from culture after CMV antigen stimulation. These receptors came from a human donor in good health (CMV status not recorded). Some clones in this sample may be carry-over from other donors' samples. The CDR3 runs from the conserved cysteine through the conserved F or W. D genes are given only for firm matches. Expanded clones are given a class, and other clones once, few, many or no size at all.

j_call | d_call | cdr3_length | v_call | clone_size | cdr3_nt | cdr3_aa
TRBJ1-1 | TRBD1 | 15 | TRBV7-2 | few | TGTGCCAGCAGCTTAGCCCCAGGGACAGCTGATGAAGCTTTCTTT | CASSLAPGTADEAFF
TRBJ2-1 | TRBD1 | 16 | TRBV12-3/TRBV12-4 | many | TGTGCCAGCAGGCGAGGGCAGGGGGACGGCTACAATGAGCAGTTCTTC | CASRRGQGDGYNEQFF
TRBJ1-3 | . | 15 | TRBV6-5 | many | TGTGCCACCATGTCTCGGGCCCGGGGGGGAAACACCATATATTTT | CATMSRARGGNTIYF
TRBJ1-1 | TRBD1 | 14 | TRBV7-2 | few | TGTGCCAGCAGCCGGACAGGGAGGCGCACTGAAGCTTTCTTT | CASSRTGRRTEAFF
TRBJ2-3 | . | 12 | TRBV10-2 | . | TGCGCCAGCGGGGGCGGGACAGATACGCAGTATTTT | CASGGGTDTQYF
TRBJ2-2 | . | 14 | TRBV29-1 | . | TGCAGCGTCCGTGAGACACGGAACACCGGGGAGCTGTTTTTT | CSVRETRNTGELFF
TRBJ2-1 | TRBD2 | 17 | TRBV7-4 | once | TGTGCCAGCAGCCTTAGTCGGCGGATAGCGGGAGACAATGAGCAGTTCTTC | CASSLSRRIAGDNEQFF
TRBJ2-1 | TRBD2 | 16 | TRBV3-1 | few | TGTGCCAGCAGCACACCCGGGACTAGCGGTCTCAATGAGCAGTTCTTC | CASSTPGTSGLNEQFF
TRBJ2-5 | TRBD2 | 14 | TRBV12-3/TRBV12-4 | . | TGTGCCAGCAGTTTAGAGGGCGGGGGTAGGACCCAGTACTTC | CASSLEGGGRTQYF
TRBJ1-5 | . | 13 | TRBV24-1 | few | TGTGCCACCAGTGGAGGTGCCGGACAGCCCCAGCATTTT | CATSGGAGQPQHF
TRBJ2-5 | . | 13 | TRBV7-9 | . | TGTGCCAGCAGCTCCCAAGCGTCAGAGACCCAGTACTTC | CASSSQASETQYF
TRBJ2-2 | TRBD2 | 16 | TRBV5-4 | . | TGTGCCAGCACCAAAGGACTAGCGGGAGCTCCCGGGGAGCTGTTTTTT | CASTKGLAGAPGELFF
TRBJ2-5 | . | 13 | TRBV27 | . | TGTGCCAGCAGGGAAGGATGGGGAGAGACCCAGTACTTC | CASREGWGETQYF
TRBJ2-5 | TRBD2 | 13 | TRBV7-2 | many | TGTGCCAGCAGCACGGGACTAGCGGGGACCCAGTACTTC | CASSTGLAGTQYF
TRBJ2-1 | . | 14 | TRBV2 | . | TGTGCCAGCAGGTCCGATGCAGACTACAATGAGCAGTTCTTC | CASRSDADYNEQFF
TRBJ2-1 | . | 15 | TRBV7-3 | few | TGTGCCAGCAGCCGGGGACTCCTCTCCTACAATGAGCAGTTCTTC | CASSRGLLSYNEQFF